This T cell receptor beta chain originates from a study of shared clonotypes between healthy human individuals. The study, taken as a whole, reports: Genetic and exposure-history diversity was limited by the few donors. When naive CD4 clonotypes were compared across a few donors, about 4.8% were shared.

Concerning this clone itself: Its antigen is currently unknown.

The germline V gene encodes CDR1 MDHEN and CDR2 SYDVKM. CDR3 size: 14 residues. With 2 bases removed from V and 7 bases from J, the gap between germline ends came to 13 bases. The protocol was immunoSEQ multiplex PCR, while the TCRdb copy is restricted to in-frame clones and leaves out a portion. Among about 2 million clones, roughly 94% were seen once, and the ten largest hold 0.1% to 0.15%. The sequencing sample was made of naive CD4+ T cells sorted from blood. Subset noted: CD45RA+ positively selected. The chain carries TRBV28 and TRBJ2-3; TRBD2 might be the D (6 bases). This TCR was sampled from a man aged 18 to 29 in good health. In nucleotides, the CDR3 is TGTGCCAGCAGTTTAGGCGGGGACGGTCATACGCAGTATTTT. Translated, it gives CASSLGGDGHTQYF.